These 9 T cell receptor beta chains originate from one sample sequenced in a study of blood T cells in healthy people across ages. The use of a sample-barcoded 5' primer and a J-beta primer mix characterized a second PCR of about 6 to 11 cycles. One entry per CDR3 protein results from TCRdb running MiXCR on the 5' RACE reads. The table lists hundreds of thousands of distinct CDR3 sequences, around 21% of them singletons. Input material: blood. The receptors were sampled from a man between 65 and 85 years old in good health.

This clonotype was detected only a few times. This chain joins TRBV20-1 and TRBJ1-3; a weak D match, TRBD1 (5 bases). This CDR3 contains 16 residues. In germline, CDR1 is DFQATT, CDR2 SNEGSKA (reference sequence). The V and J ends lost 0 bases and 0 bases respectively, with 12 bases between them. CDR3 protein: CSARDAGMHSGNTIYF. CDR3 in DNA: TGCAGTGCTAGAGATGCAGGGATGCACTCTGGAAACACCATATATTTT.

This clonotype was recorded once. The gene calls are TRBV18 and TRBJ2-5; D uncertain. Germline V gene lookup returns CDR1 KGHSH and CDR2 LQKENI. V lost 6 bases to trimming and J lost 4 bases, with 18 bases between them. This CDR3 region has 15 residues. CDR3: CASSTLSVGPETQYF. The CDR3 DNA reads as TGTGCCAGCTCGACCCTGAGTGTAGGGCCAGAGACCCAGTACTTC.

This chain connects TRBV5-1 to TRBJ2-1; D uncertain. The germline V gene encodes CDR1 SGHRS and CDR2 YFSETQ. Trimming stripped 4 bases from V and 0 bases from J, with 14 bases between. This CDR3 spans 16 amino acids. This CDR3 is CASSILDGNSYNEQFF. CDR3 coding DNA: TGCGCCAGCAGCATTCTGGACGGCAACTCCTACAATGAGCAGTTCTTC.

This clonotype was found a few times. This sequence joins TRBV20-1 and TRBJ2-7; a possible D gene is TRBD2 (6 bases). V lost 2 bases and J lost 2, with 13 bases in between. This CDR3 is 14 amino acids long. Germline V CDR1 and CDR2: DFQATT, SNEGSKA (reference sequence). This CDR3 reads CSARRGGIPYEQYF. The DNA of the CDR3 is TGCAGTGCTAGAAGGGGCGGGATCCCCTACGAGCAGTACTTC.

The chain combines TRBV28 with TRBJ2-7; 7 nucleotides align to TRBD1. The CDR3 consists of 13 residues. The germline V gene encodes CDR1 MDHEN and CDR2 SYDVKM. V gave up 5 bases and J gave up 3 bases; unmatched junction bases: 4. CDR3 sequence reads: CASSRQGIYEQYF. The DNA of the CDR3 is TGTGCCAGCAGTCGACAGGGAATCTACGAGCAGTACTTC.

This rearrangement joins TRBV12-3 or TRBV12-4 to TRBJ2-5, with D possibly being TRBD1 or TRBD2 (5 bases each). The V end lost 4 bases, the J end lost 11 bases, and 20 bases lay between the germline ends. The CDR3 is 14 amino acids. The CDR3 region is CASSWAGGSREQYF. CDR3 coding DNA: TGTGCCAGCAGTTGGGCTGGGGGTAGCAGGGAGCAGTACTTC.

This chain joins TRBV6-1 and TRBJ1-2, with TRBD1 matching 10 bases. The CDR3 runs 13 residues. Germline V gene sequence: CDR1 MNHNS, CDR2 SASEGT. J lost 6 bases, V lost 7 bases, and 5 bases had no gene match. In nucleotides, the CDR3 is TGTGCCAGCATACGGGACAGGGGAGATGGCTACACCTTC. Its protein is CASIRDRGDGYTF.

This clonotype was detected a few times. V gene TRBV29-1 combines with J gene TRBJ2-3, with 11 bases fitting TRBD2. J was trimmed by 5 bases and V by 5 bases; bases with no gene match: 6. This CDR3 spans 14 amino acids. The V gene's germline CDR1 is SQVTM and CDR2 ANQGSEA. CDR3 sequence (DNA): TGCAGCGTTCAACTAGCGGGAGAGCTAGATACGCAGTATTTT. Protein sequence: CSVQLAGELDTQYF.

The V gene is TRBV20-1, the J gene TRBJ2-5, with 7 bases matching TRBD1. The end of the DNA fits TRBJ2-7 better, so the J call may be wrong. The germline V gene encodes CDR1 DFQATT and CDR2 SNEGSKA (reference sequence). The CDR3 is 13 amino acids. CDR3 DNA: TGCAGTGCACAAGGGACAGTAGCCTACGAGCAGTACTTC. This encodes CSAQGTVAYEQYF.